This TCR beta chain was profiled in a study of cytomegalovirus exposure and HLA in healthy donors. Study outcomes and limitations: Earlier results showed most TCR beta V segments being productive about 87% or about 30% of the time. Most observed TCR sequences were rare, whereas some public TCRs were detected in many donors.

Trimming took 0 bases from V and 4 from J, leaving 6 bases between them. CDR1 and CDR2 (germline): SGDLS, YYNGEE. The CDR3 has 13 residues. This clone showed up just a few times. No antigen is known for it. The primer mix had 60 Vbeta and 13 Jbeta primers. Sequencing used immunoSEQ multiplex PCR; TCRdb keeps in-frame clones, though not all of them. The repertoire holds about 130,000 clones, with about 10% as singletons. This chain uses TRBV9 with TRBJ2-3; D unclear. Sequencing was carried out using PBMCs. The clonotype originates from a young woman in good health and CMV-seropositive. This chain's CDR3 is CASSVALSDTQYF. CDR3 bases: TGTGCCAGCAGCGTAGCTCTGTCAGATACGCAGTATTTT.